The 25 T cell receptor beta chains below all came from one sample that was sequenced in a study of T cells in Graves' hyperthyroidism and ophthalmopathy. TCR beta CDR3 regions were amplified from RNA. During a first-round RT-PCR of the TCR CDR3, the HTBI primer set was used. Via MiXCR, TCRdb re-called the multiplex PCR reads, giving one row per CDR3 protein. The sample lists some 550,000 distinct CDR3 sequences, roughly 15% seen once, with less than 3.5% in the top ten. Sequencing was done on a sample of blood. These receptors were taken from a woman aged 40 to 55 with Graves' ophthalmopathy.

The sample holds many counts of this clonotype. The J gene is TRBJ2-1, the V gene TRBV2, with 9 positions matching TRBD2. Germline V lookup: CDR1 SNHLY, CDR2 FYNNEI. CDR3 length equals 14 residues. Unmatched junction bases numbered 4, after V lost 4 bases and J lost 6 bases. The CDR3 region is CASSVEAGGNEQFF. CDR3 DNA: TGTGCCAGCAGTGTTGAAGCGGGGGGCAATGAGCAGTTCTTC.

This clonotype occurred many times. The rearrangement uses TRBV6-5 and TRBJ1-1; D not resolved. V shed 1 base and J shed 4 bases, with 7 bases lying between them. Germline V gene lookup returns CDR1 MNHEY and CDR2 SVGAGI. This CDR3 comprises 13 residues. CDR3 protein: CASSYLTGTEAFF. DNA of the CDR3: TGTGCCAGCAGTTACTTAACGGGCACTGAAGCTTTCTTT.

The chain couples TRBV4-1 to TRBJ1-2, with 7 bases that match TRBD1. V lost 3 bases to trimming and J lost 4 bases; unmatched junction nucleotides: 11. The CDR3 loop spans 16 amino acids. Per germline, CDR1 MGHRA and CDR2 YSYEKL. DNA of the CDR3: TGCGCCAGCAGCCACCCGTCCCAGGGGGTTTTCTATGGCTACACCTTC. Its translation: CASSHPSQGVFYGYTF.

This rearrangement joins TRBV20-1 to TRBJ2-3; D ambiguous. Looked up from germline, CDR1 is DFQATT and CDR2 is SNEGSKA (reference sequence). The CDR3 runs 13 residues. Trimming pared 3 bases from V and 6 bases from J, leaving 13 bases between. In DNA form, the CDR3 reads TGCAGTGCTAGCCCCTCCCGGCCGGATACGCAGTATTTT. Its translation: CSASPSRPDTQYF.

This clonotype has a handful of counts. J is TRBJ1-1 and V is TRBV7-9, with 7 bases lining up with TRBD1. With 2 bases clipped from V and 10 bases from J, the junction kept 7 bases outside the gene matches. CDR3 length: 13 amino acids. Germline CDR1 reads SEHNR; CDR2 reads FQNEAQ (reference sequence). The CDR3 region is CASSLTEQGGAFF. As DNA, the CDR3 is TGTGCCAGCAGCTTAACTGAGCAGGGGGGAGCTTTCTTT.

CDR3 loop: CASSPPNTGGYTF. The CDR3, as DNA: TGTGCCAGCAGCCCCCCTAATACAGGTGGCTACACCTTC. The chain joins TRBV7-2 to TRBJ1-2; tentatively, D is TRBD1 (5 bases). The V end was cut by 5 bases, the J end by 7 bases, with 14 bases between. Per the germline V gene, CDR1 is SGHTA and CDR2 is FQGNSA. The CDR3 runs 13 residues.

The chain recombines TRBV5-5 with TRBJ1-2, with 7 bases matching TRBD1. Germline V CDR1 and CDR2: SGHKS, YYEKEE (reference sequence). The CDR3 consists of 15 residues. V shed 0 bases and J 4 bases; nucleotides not matched to a gene: 6. The CDR3 protein is CASSLAGTEPYGYTF. The CDR3 DNA sequence: TGTGCCAGCAGCTTGGCCGGGACAGAGCCCTATGGCTACACCTTC. The variable domain in full, with the rest retrieved from reference TRBV5-5 and TRBJ1-2, is DAGVTQSPTHLIKTRGQQVTLRCSPISGHKSVSWYQQVLGQGPQFIFQYYEKEERGRGNFPDRFSARQFPNYSSELNVNALLLGDSALYLCASSLAGTEPYGYTFGSGTRLTVV.

This clonotype was observed at least ten times. DNA of the CDR3: TGTGCCAGCAGCGGATCGGGGGGACAGCCCCAGCATTTT. Its translation: CASSGSGGQPQHF. The J gene is TRBJ1-5, the V gene TRBV2; D might be TRBD1 (5 bases). Germline CDR1 is SNHLY and CDR2 is FYNNEI. V lost 6 bases and J 7 bases, leaving 13 bases between the germline ends. The CDR3 consists of 13 residues. The full variable domain, completed using reference TRBV2 and TRBJ1-5, is EPEVTQTPSHQVTQMGQEVILRCVPISNHLYFYWYRQILGQKVEFLVSFYNNEISEKSEIFDDQFSVERPDGSNFTLKIRSTKLEDSAMYFCASSGSGGQPQHFGDGTRLSIL.

The chain employs TRBV11-2 and TRBJ2-1; 11 nucleotides agree with TRBD2. Germline CDR1 is SGHAT and CDR2 is FQNNGV. Trimming cost V 5 bases and J 7 bases; bases outside gene matches: 4. This CDR3 is 14 amino acids long. The CDR3 is CASSKWTSGNEQFF. The CDR3 DNA follows: TGTGCCAGCAGCAAATGGACTAGCGGGAATGAGCAGTTCTTC.

This clonotype was observed a few times. V is TRBV18 and J is TRBJ2-4; TRBD2 might be the D (5 bases). V was clipped by 0 bases and J by 0 bases, with 15 bases between them. This CDR3 comprises 18 residues. The germline CDR1 and CDR2 sequences are KGHSH and LQKENI. CDR3 DNA: TGTGCCAGCTCACCACCAAGCTTAGCGTCCGTAGCCAAAAACATTCAGTACTTC. Amino acids: CASSPPSLASVAKNIQYF.

This rearrangement joins TRBV29-1 to TRBJ1-5; D may be TRBD1 (6 bases). Germline values: CDR1 SQVTM, CDR2 ANQGSEA. This CDR3 region has 13 residues. Deletions cut 6 bases from V and 7 bases from J, with 16 bases between. The CDR3 nucleotides are TGCAGCGTACAACAGGGCTCTGGCCAGCCCCAGCATTTT. Amino acid sequence: CSVQQGSGQPQHF.

This clonotype was counted only a few times. As DNA, the CDR3 is TGTGCCAGCATCACCTTCGGGTATGGCTACACCTTC. It specifies CASITFGYGYTF. The genes are TRBV28 and TRBJ1-2; D is ambiguous. The V and J ends lost 7 bases and 5 bases respectively, with 11 bases between them. CDR1 and CDR2 (germline): MDHEN, SYDVKM. The CDR3 has 12 residues.

This rearrangement joins TRBV3-1 to TRBJ2-1; 13 nucleotides line up with TRBD2. The ends lost 5 bases at V and 6 bases at J; junction bases unmatched: 4. From germline, CDR1 is LGHDT and CDR2 YNNKEL (reference sequence). The CDR3 consists of 15 residues. The CDR3 nucleotides are TGTGCCAGCAGCGGAGGACTAGCGGGAGCCAATGAGCAGTTCTTC. This gives the protein CASSGGLAGANEQFF.

Regarding this clonotype: At one end the junction does not follow the germline gene, possibly because of a read error. CDR3 DNA: TGCAGTACTAGAGTAGGCTTGACCAAAAACATTCAGTACTTC. It yields the protein CSTRVGLTKNIQYF. The chain is built from TRBV20-1 and TRBJ2-4; perhaps TRBD2 as D (5 bases). In germline, CDR1 is DFQATT, CDR2 SNEGSKA (reference sequence). CDR3 size: 14 residues.

This sequence joins TRBV18 and TRBJ2-1; TRBD1 matches 10 bases. Unmatched junction bases numbered 16, after V lost 6 bases and J lost 14 bases. The germline gives CDR1 KGHSH, CDR2 LQKENI. The CDR3 is made up of 15 amino acids. The CDR3 DNA reads as TGTGCCAGCTCGAGACCGGGACAGGGGCCGATCGACGAGTTCTTC. Translation gives CASSRPGQGPIDEFF.

The table lists this clonotype with a few counts. The V call is TRBV7-6, the J call TRBJ2-5; D may be TRBD1 (6 bases). Germline CDR1 reads SGHVS; CDR2 reads FNYEAQ. The V end was cut by 5 bases, the J end by 9 bases, with 22 bases between. The CDR3 extends over 15 amino acids. DNA of the CDR3: TGTGCCAGCAGCCGCGGACAGAGCCTCCGAGTGGCCCAGTACTTC. Translated: CASSRGQSLRVAQYF.

The chain uses TRBV5-6 and TRBJ2-7, with a weak D call TRBD1 (5 bases). CDR1 and CDR2 from the germline V gene are SGHDT and YYEEEE. This CDR3 has 14 amino acids. The V gene lost 4 bases and the J gene lost 1 base, with 12 bases spanning the gap. CDR3 DNA: TGTGCCAGCAGCCAAGGACACCCGTCCTACGAGCAGTACTTC. It translates to CASSQGHPSYEQYF.

The V call is TRBV4-1, the J call TRBJ2-2; 7 bases fit TRBD1. This CDR3 has 16 residues. CDR1 is MGHRA and CDR2 is YSYEKL in the germline V gene. Losses at the gene ends were 5 bases for V and 6 bases for J; bases not matched to a gene: 12. CDR3 bases: TGCGCCAGCAGCTCAATGACAGGGAAGGACCCCGGGGAGCTGTTTTTT. Protein: CASSSMTGKDPGELFF.

This clonotype was observed at least ten times. J is TRBJ2-7 and V is TRBV12-3 or TRBV12-4, with D perhaps TRBD1 or TRBD2 (5 bases each). Trimming took 6 bases from V and 2 from J, leaving 14 bases between them. CDR3 length: 14 amino acids. The CDR3 nucleotides read TGTGCCAGCAGCCGGGACGGCAGCCCCTACGAGCAGTACTTC. It codes for CASSRDGSPYEQYF.

This clonotype was counted at least ten times. The V and J genes are TRBV11-2 and TRBJ2-1; TRBD2 matches 11 bases. CDR1 and CDR2 from the germline V gene are SGHAT and FQNNGV. V dropped 5 bases and J dropped 9; count of bases not matched to a gene: 15. This CDR3 is 17 amino acids long. The CDR3 nucleotides are TGTGCCAGCAGCCCAGAGAGTACTAGCGGGAGAAGCGGTGAGCAGTTCTTC. As protein: CASSPESTSGRSGEQFF.

V gene TRBV20-1 combines with J gene TRBJ1-1; 8 positions agree with TRBD1. The CDR3 sequence is 15 residues long. CDR1 DFQATT and CDR2 SNEGSKA come from the germline V gene (reference sequence). V trimming: 2 bases; J trimming: 3 bases; junction bases outside the gene matches: 8. CDR3 nucleotides: TGCAGTGCTAGAAATCGGGCAGGGGGCTACACTGAAGCTTTCTTT. Its translation is CSARNRAGGYTEAFF.

Many counts were recorded for this clonotype. The V gene is TRBV11-2, the J gene TRBJ2-7, with D possibly TRBD2 on 6 matching bases. The germline V gene has CDR1 SGHAT and CDR2 FQNNGV. V was trimmed by 5 bases and J by 3 bases, leaving 35 bases between them. The length of the CDR3 is 21 residues. CDR3 residues: CASSLYINPLPGEVLVYEQYF. CDR3 coding DNA: TGTGCCAGCAGCCTATATATTAATCCCCTTCCGGGAGAAGTCTTGGTCTACGAGCAGTACTTC.

This clonotype occurred many times. The chain employs TRBV3-1 and TRBJ2-1, with a weak D call TRBD2 (6 bases). This CDR3 has 15 residues. From germline, CDR1 is LGHDT and CDR2 YNNKEL (reference sequence). V lost 1 base and J 5 bases, leaving 12 bases between the germline ends. This chain's CDR3 is CASSQGSGPNNEQFF. DNA for the CDR3: TGTGCCAGCAGCCAAGGGAGCGGGCCTAACAATGAGCAGTTCTTC.

This clonotype showed up just once. The chain couples TRBV7-2 to TRBJ2-1; D not certain. CDR1 SGHTA and CDR2 FQGNSA come from the germline V gene. Between the trimmed V and J ends, which lost 5 bases and 0 bases, there was a span of 14 bases. This CDR3 has 16 amino acids. The CDR3 DNA is TGTGCCAGCAGCAAGGAGAGACGGGCCTCCTACAATGAGCAGTTCTTC. This codes for CASSKERRASYNEQFF.

J is TRBJ1-2 and V is TRBV18; no clear D. Germline V gene lookup returns CDR1 KGHSH and CDR2 LQKENI. This CDR3 is built from 15 residues. Trimming took 5 bases from V and 4 from J, leaving 17 bases between them. The CDR3 DNA is TGTGCCAGCTCAGGAGGAAGCTTCCTGACCTATGGCTACACCTTC. This sequence encodes CASSGGSFLTYGYTF.